This T cell receptor (beta chain) was sequenced for a study of cytomegalovirus exposure and HLA in healthy donors. The donors were members of the roughly 130-subject validation cohort (separate from the approximately 730-subject first cohort). Findings of the study overall: In the 95 to 150 validation repertoires, a later analysis found that first-cohort TCR clusters tended to co-occur. Published work reported that the classifier diagnosed cytomegalovirus status with high specificity and sensitivity. Cytomegalovirus association was listed for 164 TCR beta chains.

Using immunoSEQ multiplex PCR, the repertoire was profiled, and TCRdb retains in-frame clones only, with some absent. The profile shows around 170,000 clones, 75% to 90% of them singletons. On this clone itself: The antigen remains undetermined.

Per germline, CDR1 MRHNA and CDR2 SNTAGT. CDR3 length equals 13 residues. V was shortened by 3 bases and J by 6 bases, with 11 bases between the two germline ends. Sequences were obtained from PBMCs. The receptor's source is a man aged 18-30 years in good health and CMV-seropositive. The rearrangement links TRBV6-4 to TRBJ1-2, with a possible D match to TRBD1 (6 bases). The CDR3 nucleotides are TGTGCCAGCAGTGAAACAGGGTTTGATGGCTACACCTTC. Translating it yields CASSETGFDGYTF.